Listed below are T cell receptor beta chains from one sample, sequenced in a study of response to subunit inactivated influenza vaccine. A single record per CDR3 protein comes from TCRdb applying MiXCR to the RT-PCR reads. This sample yields 710,000 or so distinct CDR3 sequences, of which around 16% are seen a single time; more than 9% belongs to the top ten. Sequenced here: PBMCs from blood, sampled 11 to 12 days after vaccination. Every receptor here comes from a man aged 50-60 years who received an inactivated influenza vaccine. Each CDR3 is given with its conserved first and last residue. Each record gives: J gene, V gene, clone size, D gene, CDR3 protein, CDR3 DNA. D genes are given only for firm matches. Rows give clone size only sometimes, using once, few, many, or a class for an expanded clone.

j_call: TRBJ2-7
v_call: TRBV5-1
clone_size: few
d_call: .
cdr3_aa: CASSRGGHYEQYF
cdr3_nt: TGCGCCAGCAGCCGCGGGGGCCACTACGAGCAGTACTTC

j_call: TRBJ2-6
v_call: TRBV11-2
clone_size: many
d_call: .
cdr3_aa: CASSPTSGANVLTF
cdr3_nt: TGTGCCAGCAGCCCTACCTCTGGGGCCAACGTCCTGACTTTC

j_call: TRBJ2-5
v_call: TRBV4-1
clone_size: few
d_call: TRBD2
cdr3_aa: CASSRGPTSGQETQYF
cdr3_nt: TGCGCCAGCAGCCGTGGGCCGACTAGCGGACAAGAGACCCAGTACTTC

j_call: TRBJ1-5
v_call: TRBV2
clone_size: .
d_call: .
cdr3_aa: CASRRQVNQPQHF
cdr3_nt: TGTGCCAGCAGAAGACAGGTCAATCAGCCCCAGCATTTT

j_call: TRBJ2-6
v_call: TRBV10-3
clone_size: .
d_call: .
cdr3_aa: CAIRESSGANVLTF
cdr3_nt: TGTGCCATCAGGGAGAGCTCTGGGGCCAACGTCCTGACTTTC

j_call: TRBJ2-1
v_call: TRBV7-2
clone_size: .
d_call: TRBD2
cdr3_aa: CASSLGSVGTSGGGEFF
cdr3_nt: TGTGCCAGCAGCTTAGGGTCGGTCGGGACTAGCGGGGGCGGTGAGTTCTTC

j_call: TRBJ2-7
v_call: TRBV6-5
clone_size: .
d_call: .
cdr3_aa: CASSYGVTYEQYF
cdr3_nt: TGTGCCAGCAGTTACGGGGTAACCTACGAGCAGTACTTC

j_call: TRBJ1-1
v_call: TRBV20-1
clone_size: .
d_call: .
cdr3_aa: CSARASENTEAFF
cdr3_nt: TGCAGTGCTAGGGCCTCGGAGAACACTGAAGCTTTCTTT

j_call: TRBJ2-7
v_call: TRBV10-3
clone_size: few
d_call: TRBD2
cdr3_aa: CAISRLAAHEQYF
cdr3_nt: TGTGCCATCAGTAGGCTAGCGGCACACGAGCAGTACTTC

j_call: TRBJ2-3
v_call: TRBV5-1
clone_size: .
d_call: .
cdr3_aa: CASSLDGPSVDTQYF
cdr3_nt: TGCGCCAGCAGCTTGGACGGTCCATCGGTAGATACGCAGTATTTT

j_call: TRBJ1-1
v_call: TRBV6-1
clone_size: .
d_call: TRBD1
cdr3_aa: CASRSQGSNTEAFF
cdr3_nt: TGTGCCAGCAGATCACAGGGGAGCAACACTGAAGCTTTCTTT

j_call: TRBJ2-2
v_call: TRBV19
clone_size: few
d_call: .
cdr3_aa: CASTPQGGNGELFF
cdr3_nt: TGTGCCAGTACCCCCCAGGGGGGGAACGGGGAGCTGTTTTTT

j_call: TRBJ2-2
v_call: TRBV15
clone_size: .
d_call: .
cdr3_aa: CATSRDWLGLGGTSTGELFF
cdr3_nt: TGTGCCACCAGCAGAGATTGGTTGGGTCTCGGCGGGACTTCCACCGGGGAGCTGTTTTTT

j_call: TRBJ2-7
v_call: TRBV10-3
clone_size: .
d_call: .
cdr3_aa: CAISAAQGIGSEQYF
cdr3_nt: TGTGCCATCAGCGCCGCTCAGGGGATCGGCTCCGAGCAGTACTTC

j_call: TRBJ2-7
v_call: TRBV14
clone_size: .
d_call: TRBD1
cdr3_aa: CASSRQGGLREQYF
cdr3_nt: TGTGCCAGCAGCCGACAGGGGGGGTTGCGGGAGCAGTACTTC

j_call: TRBJ2-7
v_call: TRBV20-1
clone_size: .
d_call: TRBD2
cdr3_aa: CSARDFATSDYEQYF
cdr3_nt: TGCAGTGCTAGAGATTTTGCGACTAGCGACTACGAGCAGTACTTC

j_call: TRBJ2-1
v_call: TRBV5-1
clone_size: few
d_call: .
cdr3_aa: CASSIPTGLFTYSSYNEQFF
cdr3_nt: TGCGCCAGCAGCATTCCGACAGGACTATTCACTTATAGCTCCTACAATGAGCAGTTCTTC

j_call: TRBJ2-5
v_call: TRBV7-2
clone_size: few
d_call: .
cdr3_aa: CASTRGSETQYF
cdr3_nt: TGTGCCAGCACCAGGGGATCGGAGACCCAGTACTTC

j_call: TRBJ2-7
v_call: TRBV7-2
clone_size: .
d_call: TRBD1
cdr3_aa: CASSPDRSGYEQYF
cdr3_nt: TGTGCCAGCAGCCCGGACAGGAGTGGCTACGAGCAGTACTTC

j_call: TRBJ1-5
v_call: TRBV20-1
clone_size: .
d_call: .
cdr3_aa: CSANPSRGFNQPQHF
cdr3_nt: TGCAGTGCTAACCCCTCGCGAGGTTTCAATCAGCCCCAGCATTTT

j_call: TRBJ2-5
v_call: TRBV20-1
clone_size: few
d_call: TRBD2
cdr3_aa: CSATQLAGRGETQYF
cdr3_nt: TGCAGTGCTACCCAACTAGCGGGGAGGGGAGAGACCCAGTACTTC

j_call: TRBJ2-7
v_call: TRBV18
clone_size: .
d_call: TRBD2
cdr3_aa: CASSLGYSGTYEKYF
cdr3_nt: TGTGCCAGCTCACTTGGTTATAGCGGGACCTACGAGAAGTACTTC

j_call: TRBJ2-2
v_call: TRBV27
clone_size: few
d_call: TRBD2
cdr3_aa: CASSSPNLAGPPTGELFF
cdr3_nt: TGTGCCAGCAGTTCCCCCAATCTAGCGGGGCCCCCAACCGGGGAGCTGTTTTTT

j_call: TRBJ1-5
v_call: TRBV27
clone_size: .
d_call: .
cdr3_aa: CASRGRQRQPQHF
cdr3_nt: TGTGCCAGCAGAGGACGACAACGGCAGCCCCAGCATTTT

j_call: TRBJ2-5
v_call: TRBV29-1
clone_size: few
d_call: .
cdr3_aa: CSVASTAYQETQYF
cdr3_nt: TGCAGCGTCGCATCGACAGCTTACCAAGAGACCCAGTACTTC

j_call: TRBJ1-2
v_call: TRBV4-3
clone_size: few
d_call: .
cdr3_aa: CASSQETRDSGYGYTF
cdr3_nt: TGCGCCAGCAGCCAAGAGACCAGGGACTCAGGCTATGGCTACACCTTC

j_call: TRBJ1-4
v_call: TRBV5-5
clone_size: few
d_call: .
cdr3_aa: CASSLNFMAATNEKLFF
cdr3_nt: TGTGCCAGCAGCTTGAACTTTATGGCAGCCACTAATGAAAAACTGTTTTTT

j_call: TRBJ2-3
v_call: TRBV6-2/TRBV6-3
clone_size: few
d_call: TRBD2
cdr3_aa: CASNGLAGSIGDTQYF
cdr3_nt: TGTGCCAGCAACGGACTAGCGGGAAGCATTGGAGATACGCAGTATTTT